This passage covers 27 T cell receptor beta chains from one sample sequenced in a study of human T cells and chemical hapten exposure. Time point in this sample: patch test 2, 6 weeks after DPC sensitization. Treatment of the sample: therapeutic diphenylcyclopropenone sensitization with weekly scalp DPC. One entry per CDR3 protein, called by TCRdb with MiXCR from the RACE reads. The table shows some 81,000 distinct CDR3 sequences, with 11% occurring only once. The material sequenced was whole blood, taken in connection with sensitization to the hapten diphenylcyclopropenone (DPC). The receptors originated from a man aged 18 to 35 with alopecia areata. Some clones in this sample may be carry-over from other donors' samples.

This clonotype was seen many times. The chain couples TRBV6-5 to TRBJ1-1, with 7 nucleotides matching TRBD1. The CDR3 runs 14 residues. Germline V gives CDR1 MNHEY, CDR2 SVGAGI. V was clipped by 6 bases and J by 1 base; unmatched bases: 5. CDR3 protein: CASSWYRGNTEAFF. DNA of the CDR3: TGTGCCAGCAGCTGGTACAGGGGGAACACTGAAGCTTTCTTT.

Many counts were recorded for this clonotype. The V gene is TRBV18, the J gene TRBJ1-1, with 7 bases lining up with TRBD1. The length of the CDR3 is 16 residues. Per germline, CDR1 KGHSH and CDR2 LQKENI. V shed 3 bases and J 1 base; nucleotides not matched to a gene: 8. The chain's CDR3 is CASSPEITGANTEAFF. For the CDR3, the DNA is TGTGCCAGCTCACCGGAGATAACAGGGGCGAACACTGAAGCTTTCTTT.

This clonotype was recorded at least ten times. The rearrangement joins TRBV11-3 to TRBJ2-3; no definite D call. The V and J ends lost 0 bases and 6 bases respectively, with 13 bases between them. The germline V gene encodes CDR1 SGHNT and CDR2 YENEEA. The CDR3 runs to 15 residues. CDR3 nucleotides: TGTGCCAGCAGCTTAGAAACATTTGGTATGGATACGCAGTATTTT. Translating it yields CASSLETFGMDTQYF. The full variable domain, completed using reference TRBV11-3 and TRBJ2-3, is EAGVVQSPRYKIIEKKQPVAFWCNPISGHNTLYWYLQNLGQGPELLIRYENEEAVDDSQLPKDRFSAERLKGVDSTLKIQPAELGDSAVYLCASSLETFGMDTQYFGPGTRLTVL.

Concerning this clonotype itself: A read error is possible here, since a much larger clone lies one base away. The CDR3 DNA reads as TGTGCCAGCACCCCGACGACATTCCACTATGGCTACACCTTC. This codes for CASTPTTFHYGYTF. The rearrangement joins TRBV11-2 to TRBJ1-2; D uncertain. With 7 bases removed from V and 3 bases from J, the gap between germline ends came to 15 bases. The CDR3 totals 14 residues. Per germline, CDR1 SGHAT and CDR2 FQNNGV.

This chain links TRBV6-2 or TRBV6-3 with TRBJ1-1; D is unresolved. CDR1 is MNHEY and CDR2 is SVGEGT in the germline V gene. V was shortened by 3 bases and J by 1 base, with 9 bases between the two germline ends. The CDR3 loop spans 14 amino acids. The DNA for the CDR3 is TGTGCCAGCAGTTATGTGGCAGCGAACACTGAAGCTTTCTTT. This gives the protein CASSYVAANTEAFF.

The chain is built from TRBV29-1 and TRBJ2-2; D remains ambiguous. The CDR3 is 13 amino acids. CDR1 SQVTM and CDR2 ANQGSEA come from the germline V gene. V was clipped by 7 bases and J by 2 bases, with 11 bases between them. The CDR3 nucleotides read TGCAGCGGCCGACTGAAAAACACCGGGGAGCTGTTTTTT. Encoded protein: CSGRLKNTGELFF.

CDR3 in amino acids: CASSKDQGSEQYV. The CDR3 DNA reads as TGTGCCAGCAGCAAAGACCAGGGAAGCGAGCAGTACGTC. The chain employs TRBV21-1 and TRBJ2-7; the listed D gene, TRBD1, was not tested against the DNA. TRBV21-1 is designated a pseudogene. This CDR3 comprises 13 residues.

This clonotype was seen repeatedly, ten times or more. V usage is TRBV10-3 and J usage is TRBJ2-7, with 7 bases matching TRBD1. The V gene end was trimmed by 6 bases and the J gene end by 3 bases; junction bases not matched to a gene: 5. Germline V gives CDR1 ENHRY, CDR2 SYGVKD. The CDR3 is 13 residues long. The CDR3 region has the DNA TGTGCCATCAGGCAGGGGGATTACTACGAGCAGTACGTC. Translated, it gives CAIRQGDYYEQYV.

This clonotype was picked up a small number of times. The rearrangement joins TRBV4-1 to TRBJ1-5, with 7 bases matching TRBD1. Germline V CDR1 and CDR2: MGHRA, YSYEKL. CDR3 length: 16 residues. V lost 1 base to trimming and J lost 7 bases; unmatched junction nucleotides: 10. The CDR3 region has the DNA TGCGCCAGCAGCCAAGGGGGGCAGGGGGTTCGGCAGCCCCAGCATTTT. This codes for CASSQGGQGVRQPQHF.

This clonotype was recorded a few times. This CDR3 is CASRVAESYGYTF. CDR3 DNA sequence: TGTGCCAGCAGGGTCGCAGAGAGCTATGGCTACACCTTC. J is TRBJ1-2 and V is TRBV2, with D unclear. Trimming took 6 bases from V and 4 from J, leaving 12 bases between them. The V gene's germline CDR1 is SNHLY and CDR2 FYNNEI. The CDR3 contains 13 residues.

This clonotype was seen only a few times. The chain joins TRBV4-1 to TRBJ2-2; possibly TRBD1 for D (6 bases). Germline CDR1 MGHRA, CDR2 YSYEKL. CDR3 size: 16 residues. Deletions cut 0 bases from V and 0 bases from J, with 8 bases between. CDR3 DNA sequence: TGCGCCAGCAGCCAAGAACAGGGAGCGAACACCGGGGAGCTGTTTTTT. It codes for CASSQEQGANTGELFF.

Ten or more counts support this clonotype. The gene calls are TRBV11-2 and TRBJ2-7, with TRBD1 as a possible D gene (7 bases). V shed 1 base and J shed 5 bases, with 18 bases lying between them. CDR1 is SGHAT and CDR2 is FQNNGV in the germline V gene. CDR3 size: 16 residues. CDR3 coding DNA: TGTGCCAGCAGCTTAGCCGTCCCCGGCAGGGGGGACGAGCAGTACTTC. Protein product: CASSLAVPGRGDEQYF.

This clonotype has more than one count but fewer than ten. The rearrangement links TRBV7-7 to TRBJ2-5; D might be TRBD1 (5 bases). V lost 4 bases, J lost 2 bases, and 11 bases lay in between. CDR1 is SSHAT and CDR2 is FNYEAQ in the germline V gene (reference sequence). This CDR3 is built from 14 residues. CDR3 amino acids: CASSSYDSQETQYF. The CDR3 DNA is TGTGCCAGCAGCTCATACGACAGTCAAGAGACCCAGTACTTC.

This clonotype was observed a few times. The chain joins TRBV3-1 to TRBJ1-1; D is ambiguous. The CDR3 consists of 15 residues. Germline lookup yields CDR1 LGHDT and CDR2 YNNKEL (reference sequence). V shed 1 base and J shed 0 bases, with 9 bases lying between them. CDR3 bases: TGTGCCAGCAGCCAAGCGGGTGGCTTGAACACTGAAGCTTTCTTT. Protein: CASSQAGGLNTEAFF.

This clonotype was observed a few times. The J gene is TRBJ1-6, the V gene TRBV28, with D possibly matching TRBD1 (5 bases). Germline V gene data show CDR1 as MDHEN and CDR2 as SYDVKM. Trimming removed 1 base from V and 2 bases from J, with 9 bases in between. This CDR3 is built from 16 residues. CDR3 DNA: TGTGCCAGCAGTTTATTAGGGGTAACCTATAATTCACCCCTCCACTTT. This translates into CASSLLGVTYNSPLHF.

This clonotype was recorded at least ten times. V gene TRBV11-3 combines with J gene TRBJ2-3; TRBD2 agrees at 8 bases. Germline V gene data show CDR1 as SGHNT and CDR2 as YENEEA. Unmatched junction bases numbered 8, after V lost 4 bases and J lost 2 bases. There are 16 residues in the CDR3. Written as DNA, the CDR3 is TGTGCCAGCAGCTCCGGGGGGGCAGATTACACAGATACGCAGTATTTT. Translation: CASSSGGADYTDTQYF.

V and J are TRBV4-3 and TRBJ1-5; D might be TRBD1 (5 bases). This CDR3 has 15 amino acids. V lost 2 bases, J lost 4 bases, and 12 bases lay in between. Germline-derived CDR1 and CDR2 are LGHNA and YSLEER. The DNA of the CDR3 is TGCGCCAGCAGCCAATATCCAGGGCCAAATCAGCCCCAGCATTTT. It translates to CASSQYPGPNQPQHF.

The sample holds a few counts of this clonotype. CDR3 amino acids: CASTSPWTGGLLNTGELFF. The DNA for the CDR3 is TGTGCCAGCACCTCCCCCTGGACAGGGGGCCTGTTGAACACCGGGGAGCTGTTTTTT. V is TRBV28 and J is TRBJ2-2, with 11 bases lining up with TRBD1. Trimming removed 7 bases from V and 1 base from J; junction bases left unmatched: 14. CDR1 and CDR2 from the germline V gene are MDHEN and SYDVKM. The CDR3 runs to 19 residues.

The chain carries TRBV6-5 and TRBJ1-5; D may be TRBD1 (5 bases). The germline gives CDR1 MNHEY, CDR2 SVGAGI. Trimming shortened V by 6 bases and J by 6 bases, and 15 bases separated the two germline ends. The CDR3 is 14 amino acids. The CDR3 bases are TGTGCCAGCAGACGGACACTAGGAGGTCAGCCCCAGCATTTT. Translation: CASRRTLGGQPQHF.

V is TRBV5-5 and J is TRBJ2-2; no clear D. The germline V gene encodes CDR1 SGHKS and CDR2 YYEKEE (reference sequence). Trimming left V 0 bases short and J 5 bases short, with 5 bases between. The CDR3 has 13 amino acids. This CDR3 is CASSLDNTGELFF. The DNA for the CDR3 is TGTGCCAGCAGCTTGGATAATACCGGGGAGCTGTTTTTT.

The chain is built from TRBV5-6 and TRBJ1-4; maybe TRBD1 (6 bases). Trimming took off 1 base at V and 5 bases at J, with 6 bases between the two ends. The V gene's germline CDR1 is SGHDT and CDR2 YYEEEE. This CDR3 region has 13 residues. The CDR3: CASSLTGNEKLFF. Here the CDR3 DNA reads TGTGCCAGCAGCTTGACAGGGAATGAAAAACTGTTTTTT.

The chain combines TRBV7-3 with TRBJ1-1; D perhaps matches TRBD1 (5 bases). With 5 bases removed from V and 1 base from J, the gap between germline ends came to 11 bases. CDR3 length: 14 residues. Germline CDR1 is SGHTA and CDR2 is FQGTGA. In DNA, the CDR3 is TGTGCCAGCAGCGCCCCCGGGACGAACACTGAAGCTTTCTTT. It encodes CASSAPGTNTEAFF. Using reference TRBV7-3 and TRBJ1-1 for the parts outside the CDR3, the full variable domain is GAGVSQTPSNKVTEKGKYVELRCDPISGHTALYWYRQSLGQGPEFLIYFQGTGAADDSGLPNDRFFAVRPEGSVSTLKIQRTERGDSAVYLCASSAPGTNTEAFFGQGTRLTVV.

The chain links TRBV24-1 to TRBJ2-2, with 7 positions matching TRBD1. Germline V gene data show CDR1 as KGHDR and CDR2 as SFDVKD. The CDR3 covers 16 residues. Losses at the gene ends were 9 bases for V and 0 bases for J; bases not matched to a gene: 9. The chain's CDR3 is CATDSSGTANTGELFF. DNA of the CDR3: TGTGCCACCGACTCCTCCGGGACAGCGAACACCGGGGAGCTGTTTTTT.

This rearrangement joins TRBV24-1 to TRBJ2-3; D might be TRBD2 (5 bases). Per the germline V gene, CDR1 is KGHDR and CDR2 is SFDVKD. Trimming took 6 bases from V and 3 from J, leaving 9 bases between them. The CDR3 spans 13 residues. The CDR3 nucleotides read TGTGCCACCAGTCTTTCGGGAACAGATACGCAGTATTTT. Protein product: CATSLSGTDTQYF.

This clonotype appeared a few times. This chain uses TRBV7-6 with TRBJ2-7; TRBD1 matches at 8 bases. Germline V gene sequence: CDR1 SGHVS, CDR2 FNYEAQ. V gave up 1 base and J gave up 6 bases; unmatched junction bases: 14. This CDR3 has 17 residues. CDR3 sequence reads: CASSLDPDRAGFPEQYF. The CDR3 DNA follows: TGTGCCAGCAGCTTAGACCCGGACAGGGCAGGTTTCCCCGAGCAGTACTTC.

This clonotype was counted a few times. The V gene is TRBV11-2, the J gene TRBJ2-2, with TRBD2 matching over 8 bases. The CDR3 totals 16 residues. The germline gives CDR1 SGHAT, CDR2 FQNNGV. V lost 6 bases to trimming and J lost 1 base; unmatched junction nucleotides: 7. The CDR3 spells CASSFKAGVNTGELFF. The CDR3 DNA reads as TGTGCCAGCAGTTTTAAAGCGGGGGTGAACACCGGGGAGCTGTTTTTT.

This clonotype occurred many times. The chain employs TRBV6-2 or TRBV6-3 and TRBJ2-7, with a possible D match to TRBD1 (6 bases). With 4 bases removed from V and 4 bases from J, the gap between germline ends came to 11 bases. This CDR3 contains 13 residues. The germline V gene encodes CDR1 MNHEY and CDR2 SVGEGT. CDR3 amino acids: CASSSGGVYEQYF. CDR3 DNA sequence: TGTGCCAGCAGTTCTGGGGGCGTTTACGAGCAGTACTTC.